These 20 T cell receptor beta chains share one sample of origin, sequenced in a study of blood T cells in healthy people across ages. Alongside a J-beta primer mix, a sample-barcoded 5' primer served in a second PCR lasting about 7 to 12 cycles. TCRdb recomputed calls from the 5' RACE reads with MiXCR, one row per CDR3 protein. The table lists about a million distinct CDR3 sequences, roughly 51% of them singletons. Specimen: blood. These receptors came from a woman aged 55-69 years in good health.

The chain links TRBV27 to TRBJ2-7, with a possible D match to TRBD1 (6 bases). Trimming cost V 5 bases and J 2 bases, with 16 bases left between them. The CDR3 is made up of 15 amino acids. Germline V gene lookup returns CDR1 MNHEY and CDR2 SMNVEV (reference sequence). DNA for the CDR3: TGTGCCAGCAGTCCATCTGACAGGCCTACCTACGAGCAGTACTTC. The encoded protein is CASSPSDRPTYEQYF.

This sequence joins TRBV20-1 and TRBJ2-3; D might be TRBD1 (6 bases). The ends were cut back, 1 base at V and 0 bases at J, with 14 bases in the middle. Germline CDR1 reads DFQATT; CDR2 reads SNEGSKA (reference sequence). The CDR3 is 16 amino acids. CDR3 protein: CSARGLGDTSTDTQYF. The CDR3 region has the DNA TGCAGTGCTAGAGGGCTCGGGGACACTAGCACAGATACGCAGTATTTT.

The chain uses TRBV20-1 and TRBJ2-5; 13 bases line up with TRBD2. The CDR3 is 12 amino acids. The germline V gene has CDR1 DFQATT and CDR2 SNEGSKA (reference sequence). With 6 bases clipped from V and 9 bases from J, the junction kept 4 bases outside the gene matches. CDR3 bases: TGCAGTGCGCCGACTAGCGGGAGGTCCCAGTACTTC. It is translated as CSAPTSGRSQYF.

This chain joins TRBV7-3 and TRBJ1-2; 9 positions match TRBD1. The CDR3 has 14 amino acids. Losses at the gene ends were 2 bases for V and 8 bases for J; bases not matched to a gene: 6. CDR1 and CDR2 from the germline V gene are SGHTA and FQGTGA. The CDR3 reads CASSLGQGPEGYTF. The CDR3 DNA is TGTGCCAGCAGCTTAGGACAGGGGCCGGAGGGCTACACCTTC.

This clonotype was detected a few times. This chain joins TRBV29-1 and TRBJ2-7; no firm D call. V lost 1 base to trimming and J lost 0 bases, with 13 bases between them. Germline V gene sequence: CDR1 SQVTM, CDR2 ANQGSEA. This CDR3 is built from 15 residues. The CDR3 region has the DNA TGCAGCGTTGAAGTCGACGGTATGGGCTCCTACGAGCAGTACTTC. This gives the protein CSVEVDGMGSYEQYF.

The gene calls are TRBV4-3 and TRBJ2-7, with TRBD2 identical over 13 bases. This CDR3 is 16 amino acids long. CDR1 is LGHNA, CDR2 YSLEER, per germline. The V segment lost 5 bases and the J segment 3 bases; nucleotides outside the gene matches: 7. CDR3 region: CASSAGTSGILYEQYF. The CDR3, as DNA: TGCGCCAGCAGCGCCGGGACTAGCGGGATCCTCTACGAGCAGTACTTC.

The chain links TRBV5-1 to TRBJ2-3, with 7 bases that match TRBD2. Looked up from germline, CDR1 is SGHRS and CDR2 is YFSETQ. With 2 bases clipped from V and 0 bases from J, the junction kept 6 bases outside the gene matches. The CDR3 is made up of 16 amino acids. The CDR3 is CASSFSGNPSTDTQYF. As DNA, the CDR3 is TGCGCCAGCAGCTTCAGCGGGAACCCTAGCACAGATACGCAGTATTTT.

This clonotype has only a few counts. This chain connects TRBV7-2 to TRBJ1-6; perhaps TRBD1 as D (6 bases). Germline loops: CDR1 SGHTA, CDR2 FQGNSA. The CDR3 is 14 residues long. V was pared by 5 bases and J by 8 bases, with 13 bases between. This CDR3 reads CASSPGVRDSPLHF. The CDR3 nucleotides read TGTGCCAGCAGCCCAGGGGTTCGAGATTCACCCCTCCACTTT.

This clonotype was seen a handful of times. The rearrangement joins TRBV20-1 to TRBJ2-1; D is unresolved. Per germline, CDR1 DFQATT and CDR2 SNEGSKA (reference sequence). This CDR3 comprises 15 residues. Trimming removed 3 bases from V and 3 bases from J, with 15 bases in between. The CDR3, as DNA: TGCAGTGCTAGCAAGAATAAGCAGTACTACAATGAGCAGTTCTTC. Its translation: CSASKNKQYYNEQFF.

The chain recombines TRBV12-3 or TRBV12-4 with TRBJ2-7; D unresolved. The CDR3 spans 14 residues. The ends were cut back, 4 bases at V and 3 bases at J, with 13 bases in the middle. The CDR3 DNA reads as TGTGCCAGCAGTTCCCGGGTAGTGGACTACGAGCAGTACTTC. It specifies CASSSRVVDYEQYF.

V usage is TRBV27 and J usage is TRBJ2-4, with 10 bases lining up with TRBD2. V was pared by 4 bases and J by 2 bases, with 11 bases of the junction left unmatched. CDR1 and CDR2 (germline): MNHEY, SMNVEV (reference sequence). This CDR3 contains 18 residues. Here the CDR3 reads CASSSRASGSFTKNIQYF. The CDR3 DNA reads as TGTGCCAGCAGTTCCCGAGCTAGCGGGAGTTTCACCAAAAACATTCAGTACTTC.

The chain joins TRBV20-1 to TRBJ2-1; D might be TRBD2 (7 bases). The CDR3 sequence is 16 residues long. Germline CDR1 reads DFQATT; CDR2 reads SNEGSKA (reference sequence). With 1 base removed from V and 4 bases from J, the gap between germline ends came to 17 bases. CDR3 amino acids: CSARGGAGVRYNEQFF. CDR3 DNA sequence: TGCAGTGCTAGAGGGGGGGCGGGAGTCAGGTACAATGAGCAGTTCTTC.

The chain couples TRBV21-1 to TRBJ1-6. TRBV21-1 is a pseudogene locus. The CDR3 has 14 residues. CDR3 in amino acids: CASKLGDYNSPLHF. CDR3 DNA: TGTGCCAGCAAGTTGGGAGATTATAATTCACCCCTCCACTTT.

This clonotype has a handful of counts. The chain joins TRBV7-2 to TRBJ2-1, with TRBD2 matching over 10 bases. The CDR3 runs 14 residues. Germline V lookup: CDR1 SGHTA, CDR2 FQGNSA. CDR3 amino acids: CVSRLAGKYNEQFF. CDR3 coding DNA: TGTGTCTCGCGACTAGCGGGCAAATACAATGAGCAGTTCTTC.

The V and J genes are TRBV3-1 and TRBJ1-2; 7 bases are shared with TRBD1. The CDR3 sequence is 13 residues long. V was clipped by 3 bases and J by 8 bases; unmatched bases: 6. The V gene's germline CDR1 is LGHDT and CDR2 YNNKEL (reference sequence). CDR3: CASSQLRGHGYTF. The CDR3 DNA reads TGTGCCAGCAGCCAGCTAAGGGGGCACGGCTACACCTTC.

This clonotype was observed at least ten times. The chain combines TRBV29-1 with TRBJ2-7; possibly TRBD1 or TRBD2 for D (5 bases each). Looked up from germline, CDR1 is SQVTM and CDR2 is ANQGSEA. V lost 7 bases and J lost 3, with 16 bases in between. The CDR3 covers 13 residues. The CDR3 bases are TGCAGCGCCGGGACCGGAGGTAACTACGAGCAGTACTTC. Its protein is CSAGTGGNYEQYF.

The V call is TRBV13, the J call TRBJ1-1; D uncertain. Germline V gene data show CDR1 as PRHDT and CDR2 as FYEKMQ (reference sequence). Trimming took off 0 bases at V and 6 bases at J, with 5 bases between the two ends. CDR3 length: 12 amino acids. CDR3 amino acids: CASSLGSSEAFF. The CDR3 bases are TGTGCCAGCAGCTTAGGGAGCTCTGAAGCTTTCTTT.

The CDR3 bases are TGCAGTGCTAGAAAACTAGCGGCGCAAGAGACCCAGTACTTC. Translated: CSARKLAAQETQYF. The chain combines TRBV20-1 with TRBJ2-5; 8 bases agree with TRBD2. With V trimmed by 2 bases and J by 2 bases, 4 bases remained unmatched. Germline V CDR1 and CDR2: DFQATT, SNEGSKA (reference sequence). The CDR3 has 14 amino acids.

On this clonotype itself: A read error may produce the germline difference seen at one junction end. J is TRBJ1-1 and V is TRBV7-2, with TRBD1 identical over 8 bases. The germline CDR1 and CDR2 sequences are SGHTA and FQGNSA. CDR3 size: 15 residues. The CDR3 sequence is CAGSPYAGTGTEAFF. DNA of the CDR3: TGTGCCGGCAGCCCATACGCAGGGACAGGCACGGAAGCTTTCTTT.

The V gene is TRBV25-1, the J gene TRBJ1-1; no reliable D call. Germline assignment: CDR1 MGHDK and CDR2 SYGVNS. This CDR3 has 13 residues. V dropped 3 bases and J dropped 2 bases, with 7 bases sitting between them. CDR3 sequence: CASSDYRNTEAFF. The CDR3 coding sequence is TGTGCCAGCAGTGATTACAGAAACACTGAAGCTTTCTTT.